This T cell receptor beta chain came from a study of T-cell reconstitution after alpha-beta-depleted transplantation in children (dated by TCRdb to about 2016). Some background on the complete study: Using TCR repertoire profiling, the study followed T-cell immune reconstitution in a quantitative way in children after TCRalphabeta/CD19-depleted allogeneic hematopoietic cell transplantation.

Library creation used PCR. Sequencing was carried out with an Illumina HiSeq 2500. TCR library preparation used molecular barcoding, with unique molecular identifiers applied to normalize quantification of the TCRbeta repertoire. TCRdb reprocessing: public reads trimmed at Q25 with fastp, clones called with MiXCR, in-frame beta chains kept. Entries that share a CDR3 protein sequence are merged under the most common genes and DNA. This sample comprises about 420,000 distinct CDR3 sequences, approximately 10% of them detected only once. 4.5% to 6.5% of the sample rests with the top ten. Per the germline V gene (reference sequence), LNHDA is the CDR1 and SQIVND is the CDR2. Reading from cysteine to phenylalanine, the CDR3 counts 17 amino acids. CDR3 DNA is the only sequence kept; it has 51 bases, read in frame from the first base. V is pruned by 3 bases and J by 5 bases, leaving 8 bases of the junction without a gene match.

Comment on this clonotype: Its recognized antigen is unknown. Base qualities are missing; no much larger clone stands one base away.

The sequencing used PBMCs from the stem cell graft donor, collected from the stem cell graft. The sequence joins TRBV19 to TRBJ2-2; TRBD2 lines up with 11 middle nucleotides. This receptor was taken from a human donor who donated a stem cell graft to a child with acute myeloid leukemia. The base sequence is TGTGCCAGTAGTATTACCGGGACTAGCGGCCGGACCGGGGAGCTGTTTTTT. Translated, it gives CASSITGTSGRTGELFF.